A selection of T cell receptor beta chains follows, all from one sample in a study of T cell repertoires in cytomegalovirus infection. TCRdb reanalysed the reads using MiXCR and keeps one entry per CDR3 protein. The sample consists of around 430,000 distinct CDR3 sequences, under 55% of them appearing once. The antigens of these receptors remain unknown. The specimen was cultured PBMCs, collected from culture after CMV antigen stimulation. Every receptor here comes from a human donor in good health (CMV status not recorded). Some clones in this sample may be carry-over from other donors' samples. Each CDR3 is given with its conserved first and last residue. The order of the fields is CDR3 DNA, CDR3 protein, CDR3 length, V gene, J gene, D gene, clone size. D genes are given only for firm matches. The size field is filled for only some rows; it gives once, few, many or a size class.

CDR3 DNA: TGTGCCAGCAGCTTTGTGATGAACACTGAAGCTTTCTTT
CDR3 protein: CASSFVMNTEAFF
CDR3 length: 13
V gene: TRBV7-9
J gene: TRBJ1-1
D gene: .
clone size: few

CDR3 DNA: TGTGCCAGCAGTGAGACCGGGACCACAGATACGCAGTATTTT
CDR3 protein: CASSETGTTDTQYF
CDR3 length: 14
V gene: TRBV6-1
J gene: TRBJ2-3
D gene: .
clone size: .

CDR3 DNA: TGTGCCACAGACCAAACAGGGAACGCTGAAGCTTTCTTT
CDR3 protein: CATDQTGNAEAFF
CDR3 length: 13
V gene: TRBV7-9
J gene: TRBJ1-1
D gene: .
clone size: few

CDR3 DNA: TGTGCCAGCAGCCTGAGGACTAGCGGAGATACGCAGTATTTT
CDR3 protein: CASSLRTSGDTQYF
CDR3 length: 14
V gene: TRBV7-6
J gene: TRBJ2-3
D gene: TRBD2
clone size: .

CDR3 DNA: TGTGCCAGCAGCCCCCTTAGGGGGTTGGAAGAGCAGTACTTC
CDR3 protein: CASSPLRGLEEQYF
CDR3 length: 14
V gene: TRBV7-9
J gene: TRBJ2-7
D gene: .
clone size: .

CDR3 DNA: TGTGCCAGCAGCACGCGGAAGGGGTCAGGGGCAAAACTGTTTTTT
CDR3 protein: CASSTRKGSGAKLFF
CDR3 length: 15
V gene: TRBV7-2
J gene: TRBJ1-4
D gene: .
clone size: few

CDR3 DNA: TGCAGTGTTCCGGAGGTGAGCTCCTACAATGAGCAGTTCTTC
CDR3 protein: CSVPEVSSYNEQFF
CDR3 length: 14
V gene: TRBV20-1
J gene: TRBJ2-1
D gene: .
clone size: .

CDR3 DNA: TGTGCCAGCAGCTCCTACCGGCACAGCACCTACGAGCAGTACTTC
CDR3 protein: CASSSYRHSTYEQYF
CDR3 length: 15
V gene: TRBV7-2
J gene: TRBJ2-7
D gene: .
clone size: .

CDR3 DNA: TGTGCCAGCAGCTTAGCCCTTTCAGTGGTAGAGACCCAGTACTTC
CDR3 protein: CASSLALSVVETQYF
CDR3 length: 15
V gene: TRBV7-8
J gene: TRBJ2-5
D gene: .
clone size: .

CDR3 DNA: TGTGCCAGCAGCTTACTAAACAATGAGCAGTTCTTC
CDR3 protein: CASSLLNNEQFF
CDR3 length: 12
V gene: TRBV7-9
J gene: TRBJ2-1
D gene: .
clone size: few